These T cell receptor beta chains were read from a single sample in a study of response to subunit inactivated influenza vaccine. MiXCR, applied by TCRdb to the RT-PCR reads, yields one record per CDR3 protein. Of 450,000 to 600,000 distinct CDR3 sequences listed, about 17% were seen once; the top ten hold 2.5% to 3.5%. Sequencing used CD4+ T cells sorted from PBMCs, obtained roughly 24 months after vaccination. The origin of the receptors is a man between 50 and 75 years old who received an inactivated influenza vaccine. Both conserved end residues are part of each CDR3. A D gene is named only where the DNA matches it firmly. Size is omitted from some rows. Given values are once, few, many or a class for expanded clones.

v_call	clone_size	j_call	d_call	cdr3_aa	cdr3_nt
TRBV4-3	-	TRBJ2-3	TRBD2	CASSQDPASGRSDTQYF	TGCGCCAGCAGCCAAGACCCGGCTAGCGGGAGGTCAGATACGCAGTATTTT
TRBV30	few	TRBJ2-7	TRBD1	CAWKGAVSSYEQYF	TGTGCCTGGAAGGGGGCGGTAAGCTCCTACGAGCAGTACTTC
TRBV7-3	-	TRBJ2-3	-	CASSNSAGTQYF	TGTGCCAGCAGCAACTCTGCGGGAACGCAGTATTTT
TRBV20-1	-	TRBJ2-7	TRBD2	CSATSGGTTYEQYF	TGCAGTGCGACTAGCGGGGGAACCACCTACGAGCAGTACTTC
TRBV9	few	TRBJ1-2	TRBD1	CASSGTDRSNYGYTF	TGTGCCAGCAGCGGGACGGACAGGAGCAACTATGGCTACACCTTC
TRBV5-6	-	TRBJ2-2	TRBD1	CASSLEDRDTGELFF	TGTGCCAGCAGCTTGGAGGACAGGGACACCGGGGAGCTGTTTTTT
TRBV6-8	few	TRBJ2-5	TRBD2	CDLLAGAQETQYF	TGTGACCTATTAGCGGGGGCCCAAGAGACCCAGTACTTC
TRBV4-1	many	TRBJ2-7	-	CASSQVSLRSEQYF	TGCGCCAGCAGCCAAGTATCTCTAAGGAGCGAGCAGTACTTC
TRBV5-1	-	TRBJ1-2	-	CASSLDWEWAGYTF	TGCGCCAGCAGTCTGGACTGGGAGTGGGCTGGCTACACCTTC
TRBV19	-	TRBJ2-1	TRBD1	CASSAQGRSYNEQFF	TGTGCCAGTAGTGCACAGGGGCGGTCCTACAATGAGCAGTTCTTC
TRBV10-3	-	TRBJ2-7	-	CAAAGQSYEQYF	TGTGCCGCCGCAGGACAGTCCTACGAGCAGTACTTC
TRBV27	-	TRBJ2-7	-	CASSLIGGTTYEQYF	TGTGCCAGCAGTTTAATCGGCGGGACCACCTACGAGCAGTACTTC
TRBV24-1	few	TRBJ2-3	TRBD1	CATSDVTGGYTDTQYF	TGTGCCACCAGTGATGTAACAGGGGGATACACAGATACGCAGTATTTT
TRBV20-1	few	TRBJ2-1	TRBD2	CSGGLASNEQFF	TGCAGCGGGGGACTAGCGAGCAATGAGCAGTTCTTC
TRBV4-3	-	TRBJ2-3	TRBD1	CASSHYWTGLTDTQYF	TGCGCCAGCAGCCACTACTGGACAGGGCTCACAGATACGCAGTATTTT
TRBV12-3/TRBV12-4	few	TRBJ1-6	-	CASSPGPRGSPLHF	TGTGCCAGCAGCCCCGGGCCCCGAGGCTCACCCCTCCACTTT
TRBV7-9	few	TRBJ1-2	-	CASNPTFGGYGYTF	TGTGCCAGCAACCCGACTTTCGGCGGCTATGGCTACACCTTC
TRBV4-1	few	TRBJ1-3	TRBD1	CASSRDRDSGNTIYF	TGCGCCAGCAGCCGAGACAGGGACTCTGGAAACACCATATATTTT
TRBV12-3/TRBV12-4	-	TRBJ2-7	TRBD1	CASSYGKGASEQYF	TGTGCCAGCAGTTATGGAAAGGGGGCGAGCGAGCAGTACTTC
TRBV10-3	few	TRBJ2-5	-	CAISDRGYQETQYF	TGTGCCATCAGTGATAGGGGATACCAAGAGACCCAGTACTTC
TRBV10-3	-	TRBJ2-3	TRBD2	CATTSGYSTDTQYF	TGTGCCACGACTAGCGGATATAGCACAGATACGCAGTATTTT
TRBV29-1	once	TRBJ2-7	-	CSVEETAGSREQYF	TGCAGCGTTGAAGAAACCGCGGGCTCGCGCGAGCAGTACTTC
TRBV27	few	TRBJ2-2	TRBD2	CASSRVAGPTGELFF	TGTGCCAGCAGTAGGGTAGCGGGACCCACCGGGGAGCTGTTTTTT
TRBV4-3	few	TRBJ2-2	-	CASSQGWISEAGELFF	TGCGCCAGCAGCCAAGGGTGGATTAGCGAAGCCGGGGAGCTGTTTTTT
TRBV7-8	-	TRBJ2-3	-	CASSLRTPRATDTQYF	TGTGCCAGCAGCTTACGGACACCACGGGCCACAGATACGCAGTATTTT
TRBV20-1	many	TRBJ1-6	-	CSATPGNSPLHF	TGCAGTGCTACCCCGGGAAATTCACCCCTCCACTTT
TRBV4-3	few	TRBJ2-2	-	CASSPGVGDTGELFF	TGCGCCAGCAGCCCGGGGGTAGGGGACACCGGGGAGCTGTTTTTT
TRBV4-1	-	TRBJ1-6	-	CASSQAQRANSPLHF	TGCGCCAGCAGCCAAGCCCAACGAGCGAATTCACCCCTCCACTTT
TRBV14	many	TRBJ2-3	-	CASTGLAGDTQYF	TGTGCCAGCACAGGGCTAGCAGGAGATACGCAGTATTTT
TRBV7-2	-	TRBJ2-5	-	CASSLSWGSQETQYF	TGTGCCAGCAGCCTGTCGTGGGGGAGCCAAGAGACCCAGTACTTC
TRBV29-1	-	TRBJ2-5	-	CSVEEASETQYF	TGCAGCGTTGAAGAGGCAAGTGAGACCCAGTACTTC
TRBV6-1	many	TRBJ2-2	-	CASRAGTPNTGELFF	TGTGCCAGCAGAGCCGGGACACCGAACACCGGGGAGCTGTTTTTT
TRBV14	-	TRBJ2-5	TRBD2	CASSQPVRLAGRRTQYF	TGTGCCAGCAGCCAACCCGTCCGACTAGCGGGGCGGCGGACCCAGTACTTC
TRBV7-2	many	TRBJ2-3	-	CASSLMTSSRDTQYF	TGTGCCAGCAGCTTAATGACATCAAGTCGAGATACGCAGTATTTT
TRBV5-6	few	TRBJ1-2	TRBD1	CASSRGATGFYGYTF	TGTGCCAGCAGCCGTGGGGCGACAGGGTTCTATGGCTACACCTTC
TRBV3-1	-	TRBJ2-3	TRBD1	CASSQPGQGATDTQYF	TGTGCCAGCAGCCAACCGGGACAGGGGGCAACAGATACGCAGTATTTT
TRBV12-3/TRBV12-4	many	TRBJ1-1	TRBD1	CASTLDRVDTEAFF	TGTGCCAGCACCCTGGACAGGGTGGACACTGAAGCTTTCTTT
TRBV23-1	few	TRBJ2-3	-	CASSQSVRANGDTQYF	TGCGCCAGCAGTCAATCTGTGAGGGCGAACGGTGATACGCAGTATTTT
TRBV4-3	-	TRBJ2-5	-	CASSQGYSRGETQYF	TGCGCCAGCAGCCAAGGATATAGCAGGGGAGAGACCCAGTACTTC
TRBV11-2	few	TRBJ2-2	TRBD1	CASSYGTGRTGELFF	TGTGCCAGCAGCTATGGGACAGGAAGGACCGGGGAGCTGTTTTTT
TRBV4-3	-	TRBJ1-3	TRBD1	CASSQGFGRGTGNTIYF	TGCGCCAGCAGCCAAGGATTTGGCAGGGGGACTGGAAACACCATATATTTT
TRBV12-3/TRBV12-4	few	TRBJ1-2	TRBD1	CASSSHGTDYGYTF	TGTGCCAGCAGTTCCCACGGGACAGACTATGGCTACACCTTC
TRBV2	-	TRBJ1-5	-	CATKALRDSNQPQHF	TGTGCCACGAAGGCGCTACGGGACAGCAATCAGCCCCAGCATTTT
TRBV12-3/TRBV12-4	many	TRBJ1-1	-	CASSFQGRNTEAFF	TGTGCCAGCAGTTTCCAGGGAAGGAACACTGAAGCTTTCTTT
TRBV29-1	few	TRBJ2-7	TRBD2	CSVGTRQSYEQYF	TGCAGCGTCGGGACTAGACAATCCTACGAGCAGTACTTC
TRBV20-1	-	TRBJ1-1	-	CSARDLGRDYEAFF	TGCAGTGCTAGAGATCTTGGCCGCGACTATGAAGCTTTCTTT
TRBV10-3	-	TRBJ2-2	-	CAISITSTGELFF	TGTGCCATCAGTATAACCTCGACCGGGGAGCTGTTTTTT
TRBV6-1	few	TRBJ2-1	-	CASAPGRLLNEQFF	TGTGCCAGCGCCCCGGGGCGGCTCCTTAATGAGCAGTTCTTC
TRBV18	few	TRBJ2-6	-	CASSPISQSGANVLTF	TGTGCCAGCTCACCAATCTCCCAGTCTGGGGCCAACGTCCTGACTTTC
TRBV15	many	TRBJ2-1	TRBD2	CATSRVAGVDEQFF	TGTGCCACCAGCAGGGTGGCGGGGGTGGATGAGCAGTTCTTC
TRBV20-1	-	TRBJ2-7	TRBD2	CSASGLLADYEQYF	TGCAGTGCTTCAGGTCTACTAGCGGACTACGAGCAGTACTTC
TRBV2	few	TRBJ2-7	TRBD1	CASSFRTGGSSEQYF	TGTGCCAGCAGTTTTCGGACAGGGGGCTCCTCCGAGCAGTACTTC
TRBV20-1	few	TRBJ1-5	-	CSARRGVNQPQHF	TGCAGTGCTAGAAGGGGGGTAAATCAGCCCCAGCATTTT
TRBV25-1	-	TRBJ2-7	-	CASSDQPDYEQYF	TGTGCCAGCAGTGACCAGCCAGACTACGAGCAGTACTTC
TRBV6-1	few	TRBJ1-4	-	CASSPRHLIGEKLFF	TGTGCCAGCAGCCCCCGGCATCTCATTGGGGAAAAACTGTTTTTT
TRBV5-1	few	TRBJ2-1	TRBD2	CASSLGGTTDNEQFF	TGCGCCAGCAGCTTGGGGGGGACTACAGACAATGAGCAGTTCTTC
TRBV7-9	many	TRBJ2-1	TRBD1	CASSFLGQGYNEQFF	TGTGCCAGCAGCTTCCTCGGACAGGGCTACAATGAGCAGTTCTTC
TRBV12-3/TRBV12-4	many	TRBJ2-7	TRBD2	CASSLGASGSYEQYF	TGTGCCAGCAGTTTAGGGGCTAGCGGGTCCTACGAGCAGTACTTC